This T cell receptor (beta chain) was captured in a study of blood T cells in healthy people across ages. Study conclusions and caveats: The diversity estimates, figures obtained from one million T cells, were considered underestimates. Versus aged donors, long-lived donors had higher diversity and more naive CD4+ cells. A strong correlation was seen between TCR beta diversity and naive T cell percentage.

This clonotype came up once. Its antigen remains unknown. A much larger clone is a single base away; this may be a read error. Germline-derived CDR1 and CDR2 are SGHRS and YFSETQ. This CDR3 spans 16 amino acids. With a J-beta primer mix and a sample-barcoded 5' primer, a second PCR ran roughly 6 to 11 cycles. TCRdb re-derived calls from the 5' RACE reads in MiXCR, one entry per CDR3 protein. The sample includes 700,000 to 850,000 distinct CDR3 sequences, around 34% seen only once; the top ten take 13%. The chain has TRBV5-1 and TRBJ2-1; D not certain. This clonotype was obtained from a man between 18 and 29 years old in good health. Sequenced input: blood. The CDR3 loop reads CASSSYRASSYDEQFF. The CDR3 DNA sequence: TGCGCCAGCAGCTCCTACCGGGCAAGCTCCTACGATGAGCAGTTCTTC.